The entry below gives a single T cell receptor (beta chain) sequence along with its context. Its antigen is not yet known. Nothing much larger sits one base from this clone, and base qualities are not available. Healthy HIV-negative adults with no recently reported acute infections or vaccinations were included as donors. Every donor was a Caucasian adult residing in Nashville, Tennessee, USA. CD4+ T cells were enriched by magnetic negative selection; naive cells were then positively selected on CD45RA, and the negative fraction formed the memory subset. Blood was obtained by leukapheresis, after which PBMCs were separated by Ficoll-Histopaque density gradient centrifugation and cryopreserved in liquid nitrogen vapor phase. Analytical flow cytometry was used to check the purity and quantity of every magnetically sorted T cell population. Genomic DNA was isolated from every sorted fraction and measured by UV absorbance on a Nanodrop 2000c.

Using the deep immunoSEQ assay, TCR CDR3 regions were amplified from genomic DNA by multiplex PCR. Genomic DNA extracted from each cell subset was distributed evenly over all wells of several immunoSEQ 96-well plates, and each plate served as one replicate. Each replicate PCR for sorted subsets received roughly 0.2 ug genomic DNA, equal to roughly 30,000 T cell genomes. Purified libraries were quantified with a Qubit 3.0 fluorometer, sized on a Bioanalyzer 2100, and re-quantified with the KAPA Library Quantification kit. Every immunoSEQ 96-well plate was sequenced on a dedicated single-read 150-cycle Illumina NextSeq 550 flow cell. As for the authors' bioinformatics: Because the immunoSEQ output held only junctional sequences and lacked quality scores, the filtering could not match the filtering applied to full-length reads. To assign V/J genes and CDR3, sequences were annotated against IMGT germline references using PyIR, a Python wrapper for IgBLAST v1.9. Reads were removed for weak V/J assignments (E-value above 1e-6), missing CDR3, stop codons, out-of-frame junctions, or ambiguous translated residues. A V3J clonotype was defined by an identical inferred V gene, J gene, and CDR3 amino acid sequence. The percentage overlap between two repertoires was calculated by dividing the number of shared unique clonotypes by the size of the smaller repertoire. Three approaches were used to assess repertoire richness: RTK rarefaction, the Chao1 estimator, and Recon v2.1 estimates of unobserved clonotypes. Generation probabilities for all TCRbeta clonotypes obtained by the gDNA method from several donors were computed using OLGA. In its TCRdb copy, this immuneACCESS table keeps in-frame sequences only and misses some clones. Where compared with another copy, unresolved V genes explain less than half of these, and the others have no known cause. V and J calls and clone size are as listed in that table; D and trimming were resolved from the DNA. The sample table records 600,000 to 750,000 clones; roughly 72% of these occur just once. Around 1.8% of the sample comes from the top ten.

This sample is drawn from a study of shared clonotypes between healthy human individuals (dated by TCRdb to about 2020). With respect to the entire study: The cohort comprised a couple of women and three men aged 18 to 49 years. For each donor, three plates each were used for CD4 naive and CD4 memory, two plates were used for CD8 naive, and one plate was used for CD8 memory. The study deeply sequenced blood TCR repertoires of five healthy adults to estimate repertoire size and the extent of clonotype sharing between individuals. Different laboratories and diverse techniques were used to prepare libraries and sequence TCR repertoires, to increase sequencing depth and limit assay-specific biases. Between about 0.85 and 10 billion PBMCs per donor were obtained by leukapheresis. Broad study findings and their caveats: Incomplete sequencing was indicated by rarefaction of sorted-subset datasets, despite the large sequencing depth. Estimated clonotype richness was generally larger for naive than for memory subsets. Sampling was limited to blood, and TCR repertoires in tissue likely differ from TCR repertoires in blood. Because the study included only a small number of donors, the genetic and exposure-history diversity represented was limited. Sharing across several donors was observed for around 5% of naive CD4, 3% to 4% of naive CD8, about 2.5% of memory CD4, and roughly 0.43% of memory CD8 clonotypes. Pairwise subsampling led to the expectation that sequencing depth would affect the degree of clonotype sharing among donors. Compared with non-shared clonotypes, the clonotypes found in all four sorted-subset donors had higher generation probabilities.

Reading from cysteine to phenylalanine, the CDR3 counts 16 amino acids. The entry retains the CDR3 DNA only, 48 bases that are in frame from base 1. V and J are trimmed by 0 bases and 9 bases, and the gene matches miss 6 bases of the junction. The germline V gene gives CDR1 as LGHNT and CDR2 as FRNRAP. Sequenced sample: memory CD4+ T cells sorted from blood. The sample's cell subset or site label is to be understood as: CD45RA-negative fraction. This sequence was found in a woman aged 25 to 39 in good health. The V and J genes are TRBV12-5 and TRBJ2-1; 12 bases in the middle match TRBD1. The CDR3 here reads CASGLVLGTGGSEQFF. In nucleotides, the sequence is TGTGCTAGTGGTTTGGTACTCGGGACAGGGGGCAGTGAGCAGTTCTTC.